This record concerns one T cell receptor beta chain sequence. This entry belongs to a study of blood T cell repertoires in COVID-19. Looking at the study overall: The United States, Italy and Spain supplied acute and convalescent COVID-19 samples. PBMCs, B-cell-depleted T cells, or T cells were the source of the cDNA or gDNA that made up the material.

The CDR3 loop spans 14 amino acids. From germline, CDR1 is SGHRS and CDR2 YFSETQ. The V and J ends lost 0 bases and 5 bases respectively, with 8 bases between them. Authors' data handling: Amplification of reference gene primers provided the estimated nucleated cell counts. Data came from immunoSEQ multiplex PCR; TCRdb stores just in-frame clones and leaves some out. V and J calls and clone size come straight from that table; D and trimming were deduced from the DNA. The sample contains more than 55,000 clones, roughly 90% of which appear only once. This clonotype was obtained from a woman of 80 years or more with acute or convalescent COVID-19. The sample comprised peripheral blood. The chain links TRBV5-1 to TRBJ1-4; D is ambiguous. Here the CDR3 DNA reads TGCGCCAGCAGCTTGGGTCAGTCGAATGAAAAACTGTTTTTT. This sequence encodes CASSLGQSNEKLFF.